This TCR beta chain was found in a study of T cell responses to AZD1222 COVID-19 vaccine. Notes on this clone: Antigen: not known.

Generated by immunoSEQ multiplex PCR, the TCRdb table keeps only in-frame clones and is missing some. The sample holds 56,000 or so clones, 88% seen once. This CDR3 spans 15 amino acids. V lost 4 bases, J lost 7 bases, and 15 bases lay in between. Germline V gives CDR1 KGHDR, CDR2 SFDVKD. Study-wide results and limits: The sample set comprised mostly white British donors with more females, and clonal diversity was possibly underestimated. Baseline serology detected seropositivity in only a handful of AZD1222 recipients.

Here the sequenced sample was peripheral blood, taken on day 0 of AZD1222 vaccination. The chain has TRBV24-1 and TRBJ1-4, with D possibly TRBD1 on 6 matching bases. The sequence derives from an adult in good health. CDR3 amino acids: CATSDPQGSCEKLFF. Written as DNA, the CDR3 is TGTGCCACCAGTGACCCCCAGGGGTCTTGTGAAAAACTGTTTTTT.